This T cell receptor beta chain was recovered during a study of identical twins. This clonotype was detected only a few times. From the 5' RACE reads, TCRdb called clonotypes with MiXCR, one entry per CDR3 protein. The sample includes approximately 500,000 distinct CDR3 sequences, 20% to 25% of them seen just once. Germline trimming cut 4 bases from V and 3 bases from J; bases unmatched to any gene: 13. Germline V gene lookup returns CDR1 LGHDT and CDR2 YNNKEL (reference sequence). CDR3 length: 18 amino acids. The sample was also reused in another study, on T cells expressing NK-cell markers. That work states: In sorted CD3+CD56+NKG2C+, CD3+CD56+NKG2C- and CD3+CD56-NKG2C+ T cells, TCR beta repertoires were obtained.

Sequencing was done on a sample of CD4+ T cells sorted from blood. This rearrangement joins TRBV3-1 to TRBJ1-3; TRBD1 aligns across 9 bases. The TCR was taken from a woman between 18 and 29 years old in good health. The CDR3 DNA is TGTGCCAGCAGCCTCCCGGGACAGGGTGCGGGACATGGAAACACCATATATTTT. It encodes CASSLPGQGAGHGNTIYF.